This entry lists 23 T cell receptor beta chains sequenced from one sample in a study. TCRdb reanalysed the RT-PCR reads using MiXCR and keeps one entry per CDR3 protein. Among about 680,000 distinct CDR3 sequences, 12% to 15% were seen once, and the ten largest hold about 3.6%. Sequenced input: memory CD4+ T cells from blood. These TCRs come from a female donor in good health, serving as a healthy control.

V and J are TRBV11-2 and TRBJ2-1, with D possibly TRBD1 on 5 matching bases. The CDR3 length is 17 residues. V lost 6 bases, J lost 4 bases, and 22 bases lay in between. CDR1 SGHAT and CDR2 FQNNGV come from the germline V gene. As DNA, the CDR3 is TGTGCCAGCAGACCGTTCAGGGTAAAGCTGGGATACAATGAGCAGTTCTTC. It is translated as CASRPFRVKLGYNEQFF.

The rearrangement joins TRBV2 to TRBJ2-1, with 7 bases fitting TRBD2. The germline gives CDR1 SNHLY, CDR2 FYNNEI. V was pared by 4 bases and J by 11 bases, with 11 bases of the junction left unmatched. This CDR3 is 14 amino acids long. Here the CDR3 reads CASSAQVGGEKQFF. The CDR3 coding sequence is TGTGCCAGCAGTGCACAGGTTGGGGGGGAGAAGCAGTTCTTC.

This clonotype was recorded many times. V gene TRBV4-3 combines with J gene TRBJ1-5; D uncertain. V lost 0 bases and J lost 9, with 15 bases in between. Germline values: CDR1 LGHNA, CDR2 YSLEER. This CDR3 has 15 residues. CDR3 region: CASSQEADGEGPQHF. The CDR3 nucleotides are TGCGCCAGCAGCCAAGAAGCAGATGGAGAGGGGCCCCAGCATTTT.

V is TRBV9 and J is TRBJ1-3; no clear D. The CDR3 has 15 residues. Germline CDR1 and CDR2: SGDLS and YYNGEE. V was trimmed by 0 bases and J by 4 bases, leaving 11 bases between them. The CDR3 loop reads CASSVGPEAGNTIYF. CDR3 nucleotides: TGTGCCAGCAGCGTAGGGCCCGAGGCAGGAAACACCATATATTTT.

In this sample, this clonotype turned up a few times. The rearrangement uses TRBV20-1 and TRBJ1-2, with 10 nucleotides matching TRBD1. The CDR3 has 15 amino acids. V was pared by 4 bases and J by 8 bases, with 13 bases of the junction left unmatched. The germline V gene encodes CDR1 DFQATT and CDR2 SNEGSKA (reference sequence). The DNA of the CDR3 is TGCAGTGCTACAGCCTCCGGGACAGGGGATTACGGCTACACCTTC. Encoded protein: CSATASGTGDYGYTF.

Here the CDR3 reads CASSVVVTSGEQFF. The CDR3 region has the DNA TGTGCCAGCAGCGTAGTAGTGACCTCAGGGGAGCAGTTCTTC. The chain joins TRBV9 to TRBJ2-1; D possibly corresponds to TRBD1 (5 bases). Trimming took 0 bases from V and 10 from J, leaving 14 bases between them. This CDR3 has 14 amino acids. CDR1 is SGDLS, CDR2 YYNGEE, per germline. The variable domain in full, with the rest retrieved from reference TRBV9 and TRBJ2-1, is DSGVTQTPKHLITATGQRVTLRCSPRSGDLSVYWYQQSLDQGLQFLIQYYNGEERAKGNILERFSAQQFPDLHSELNLSSLELGDSALYFCASSVVVTSGEQFFGPGTRLTVL.

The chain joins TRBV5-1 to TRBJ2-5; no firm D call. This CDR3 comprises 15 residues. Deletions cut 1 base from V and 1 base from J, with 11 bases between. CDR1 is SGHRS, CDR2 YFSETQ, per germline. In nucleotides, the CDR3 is TGCGCCAGCAGCTTGATCGGAACACCCCAAGAGACCCAGTACTTC. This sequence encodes CASSLIGTPQETQYF.

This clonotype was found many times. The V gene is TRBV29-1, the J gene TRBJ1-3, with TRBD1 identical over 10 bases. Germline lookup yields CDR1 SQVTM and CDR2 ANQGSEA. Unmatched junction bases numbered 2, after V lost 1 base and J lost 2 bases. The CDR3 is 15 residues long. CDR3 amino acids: CSVEATGGPGNTIYF. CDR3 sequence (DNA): TGCAGCGTTGAAGCGACAGGGGGCCCTGGAAACACCATATATTTT.

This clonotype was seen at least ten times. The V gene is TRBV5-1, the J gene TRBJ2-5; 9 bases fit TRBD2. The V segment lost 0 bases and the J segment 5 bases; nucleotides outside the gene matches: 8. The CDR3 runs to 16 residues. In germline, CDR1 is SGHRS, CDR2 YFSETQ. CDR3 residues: CASSLVPAGGYETQYF. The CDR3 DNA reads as TGCGCCAGCAGCTTGGTACCAGCGGGAGGATACGAGACCCAGTACTTC.

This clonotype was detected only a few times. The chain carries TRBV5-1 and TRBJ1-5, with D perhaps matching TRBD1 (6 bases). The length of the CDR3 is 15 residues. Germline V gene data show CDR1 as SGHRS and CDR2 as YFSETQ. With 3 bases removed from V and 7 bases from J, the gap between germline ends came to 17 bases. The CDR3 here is CASSSEQGNRQPQHF. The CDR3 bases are TGCGCCAGCAGCTCCGAACAGGGAAATAGACAGCCCCAGCATTTT.

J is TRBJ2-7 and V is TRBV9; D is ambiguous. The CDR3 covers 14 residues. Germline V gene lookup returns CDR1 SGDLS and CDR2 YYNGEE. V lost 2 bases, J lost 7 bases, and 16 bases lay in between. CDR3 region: CASSVGGLTQEQYF. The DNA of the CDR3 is TGTGCCAGCAGCGTTGGTGGGCTCACTCAGGAGCAGTACTTC.

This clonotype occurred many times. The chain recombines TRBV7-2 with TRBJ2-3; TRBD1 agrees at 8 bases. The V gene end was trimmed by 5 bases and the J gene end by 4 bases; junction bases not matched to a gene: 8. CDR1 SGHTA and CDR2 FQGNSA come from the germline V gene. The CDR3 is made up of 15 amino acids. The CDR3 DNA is TGTGCCAGCAGCCACGGCGCGGACAGGGCAGATACGCAGTATTTT. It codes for CASSHGADRADTQYF.

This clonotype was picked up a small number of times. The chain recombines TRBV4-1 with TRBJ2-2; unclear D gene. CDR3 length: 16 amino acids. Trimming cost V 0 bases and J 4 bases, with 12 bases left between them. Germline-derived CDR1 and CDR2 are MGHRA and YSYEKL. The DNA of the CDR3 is TGCGCCAGCAGCCAAGATCATGGCAGGTCCACCGGGGAGCTGTTTTTT. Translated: CASSQDHGRSTGELFF.

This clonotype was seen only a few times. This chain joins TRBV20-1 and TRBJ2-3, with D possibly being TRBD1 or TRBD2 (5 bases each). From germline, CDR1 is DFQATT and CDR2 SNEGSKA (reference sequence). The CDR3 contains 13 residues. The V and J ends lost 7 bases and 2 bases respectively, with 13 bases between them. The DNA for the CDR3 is TGCAGTGGGGGCAGCGGATCCACAGATACGCAGTATTTT. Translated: CSGGSGSTDTQYF.

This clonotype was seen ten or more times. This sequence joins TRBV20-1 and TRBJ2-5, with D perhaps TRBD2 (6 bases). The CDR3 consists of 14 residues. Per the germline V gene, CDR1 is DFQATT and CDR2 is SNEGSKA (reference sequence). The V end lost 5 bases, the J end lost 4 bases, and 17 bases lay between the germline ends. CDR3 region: CSALPGGEGETQYF. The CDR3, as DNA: TGCAGTGCTCTTCCCGGGGGAGAGGGAGAGACCCAGTACTTC.

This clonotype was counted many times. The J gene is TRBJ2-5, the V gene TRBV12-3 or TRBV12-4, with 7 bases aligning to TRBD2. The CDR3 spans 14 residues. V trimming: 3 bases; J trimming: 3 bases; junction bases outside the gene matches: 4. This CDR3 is CASSLWGREETQYF. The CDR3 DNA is TGTGCCAGCAGTTTGTGGGGGAGGGAAGAGACCCAGTACTTC.

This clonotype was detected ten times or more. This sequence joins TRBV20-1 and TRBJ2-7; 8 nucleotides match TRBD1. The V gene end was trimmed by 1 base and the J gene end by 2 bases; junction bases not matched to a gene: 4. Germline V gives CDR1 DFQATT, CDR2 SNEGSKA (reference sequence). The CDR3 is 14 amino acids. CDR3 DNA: TGCAGTGCTAGAGTAACAGGGGGGACCTACGAGCAGTACTTC. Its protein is CSARVTGGTYEQYF.

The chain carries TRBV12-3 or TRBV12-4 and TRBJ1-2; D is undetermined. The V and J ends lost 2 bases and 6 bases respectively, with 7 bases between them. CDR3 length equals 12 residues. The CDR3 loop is CASSLKKDGYTF. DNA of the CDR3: TGTGCCAGCAGTTTAAAAAAAGATGGCTACACCTTC.

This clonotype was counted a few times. The DNA of the CDR3 is TGTGCCAGCAGTACACAGGGGATTAAAAACATTCAGTACTTC. This translates into CASSTQGIKNIQYF. This chain links TRBV5-6 with TRBJ2-4, with 7 bases matching TRBD1. The trim removed 5 bases at V and 4 bases at J, leaving 6 bases unmatched. The germline gives CDR1 SGHDT, CDR2 YYEEEE. The CDR3 is made up of 14 amino acids.

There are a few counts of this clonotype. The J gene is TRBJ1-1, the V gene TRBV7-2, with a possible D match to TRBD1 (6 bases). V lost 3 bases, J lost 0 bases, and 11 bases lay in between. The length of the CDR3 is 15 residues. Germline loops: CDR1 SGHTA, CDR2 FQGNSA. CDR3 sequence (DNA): TGTGCCAGCAGCTTCAGGACAGTTCTGAACACTGAAGCTTTCTTT. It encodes CASSFRTVLNTEAFF.

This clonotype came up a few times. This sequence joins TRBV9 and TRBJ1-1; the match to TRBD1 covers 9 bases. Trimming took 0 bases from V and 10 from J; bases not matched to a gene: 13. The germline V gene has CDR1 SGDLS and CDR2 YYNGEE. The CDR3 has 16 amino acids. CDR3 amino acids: CASSVDTGTGFYRAFF. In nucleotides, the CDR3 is TGTGCCAGCAGCGTAGACACCGGGACAGGGTTTTATCGAGCTTTCTTT.

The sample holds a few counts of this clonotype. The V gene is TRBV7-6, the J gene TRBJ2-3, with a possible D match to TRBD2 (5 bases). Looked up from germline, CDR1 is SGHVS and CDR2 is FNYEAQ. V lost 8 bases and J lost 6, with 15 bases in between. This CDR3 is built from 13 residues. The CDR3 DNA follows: TGTGCCAGCGCGCCCCCGGGAAGGGATACGCAGTATTTT. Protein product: CASAPPGRDTQYF. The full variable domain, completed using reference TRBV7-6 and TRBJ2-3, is GAGVSQSPRYKVTKRGQDVALRCDPISGHVSLYWYRQALGQGPEFLTYFNYEAQQDKSGLPNDRFSAERPEGSISTLTIQRTEQRDSAMYRCASAPPGRDTQYFGPGTRLTVL.

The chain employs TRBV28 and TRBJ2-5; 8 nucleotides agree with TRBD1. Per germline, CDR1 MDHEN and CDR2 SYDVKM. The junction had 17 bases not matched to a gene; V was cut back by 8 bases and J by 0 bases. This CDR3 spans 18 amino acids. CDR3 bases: TGTGCCAGCCCAGGGGGCCCCTCGTCTCAATCGTACCAAGAGACCCAGTACTTC. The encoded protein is CASPGGPSSQSYQETQYF.